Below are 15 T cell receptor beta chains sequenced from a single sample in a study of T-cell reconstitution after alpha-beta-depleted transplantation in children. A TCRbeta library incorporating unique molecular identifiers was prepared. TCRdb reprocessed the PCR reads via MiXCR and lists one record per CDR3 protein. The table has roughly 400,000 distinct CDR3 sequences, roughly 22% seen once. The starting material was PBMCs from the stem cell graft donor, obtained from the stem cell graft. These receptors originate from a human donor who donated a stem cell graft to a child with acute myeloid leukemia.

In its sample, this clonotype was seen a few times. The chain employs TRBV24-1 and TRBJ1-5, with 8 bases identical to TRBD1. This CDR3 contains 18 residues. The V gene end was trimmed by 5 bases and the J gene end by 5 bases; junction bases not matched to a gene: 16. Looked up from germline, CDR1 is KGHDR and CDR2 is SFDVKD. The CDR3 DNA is TGTGCCACCAGTGGCCAGGGACTTGGACAGGGTTGGGATCAGCCCCAGCATTTT. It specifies CATSGQGLGQGWDQPQHF.

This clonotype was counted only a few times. The CDR3: CASSVTSGNNEQFF. The DNA of the CDR3 is TGTGCCAGCAGCGTGACTAGCGGTAACAATGAGCAGTTCTTC. The V gene is TRBV7-3, the J gene TRBJ2-1; 9 positions agree with TRBD2. Losses at the gene ends were 5 bases for V and 5 bases for J; bases not matched to a gene: 4. The CDR3 consists of 14 residues. CDR1 is SGHTA, CDR2 FQGTGA, per germline.

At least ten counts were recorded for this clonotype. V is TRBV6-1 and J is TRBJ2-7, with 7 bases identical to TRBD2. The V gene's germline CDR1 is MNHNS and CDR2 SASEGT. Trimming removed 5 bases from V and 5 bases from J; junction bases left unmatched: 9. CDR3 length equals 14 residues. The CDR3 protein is CASSPGGSKDEQYF. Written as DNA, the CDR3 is TGTGCCAGCAGTCCCGGCGGGAGTAAAGACGAGCAGTACTTC.

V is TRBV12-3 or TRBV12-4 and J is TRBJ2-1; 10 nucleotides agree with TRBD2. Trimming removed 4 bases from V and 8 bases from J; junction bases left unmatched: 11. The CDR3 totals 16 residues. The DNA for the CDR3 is TGTGCCAGCAGTTCACAATCTAGCGGGAGTGGCGATGAGCAGTTCTTC. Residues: CASSSQSSGSGDEQFF.

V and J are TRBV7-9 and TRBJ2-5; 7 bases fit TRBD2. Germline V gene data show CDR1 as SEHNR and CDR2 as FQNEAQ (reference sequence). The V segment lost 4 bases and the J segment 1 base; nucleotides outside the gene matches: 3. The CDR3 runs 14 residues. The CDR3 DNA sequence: TGTGCCAGCAGCTCGGGACTACTCCAAGAGACCCAGTACTTC. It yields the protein CASSSGLLQETQYF.

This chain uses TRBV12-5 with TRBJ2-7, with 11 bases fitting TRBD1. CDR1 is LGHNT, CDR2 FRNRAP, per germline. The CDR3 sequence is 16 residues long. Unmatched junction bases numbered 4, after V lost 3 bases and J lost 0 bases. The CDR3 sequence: CASGFDGTGGSYEQYF. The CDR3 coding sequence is TGTGCTAGTGGTTTTGACGGGACAGGGGGCTCCTACGAGCAGTACTTC.

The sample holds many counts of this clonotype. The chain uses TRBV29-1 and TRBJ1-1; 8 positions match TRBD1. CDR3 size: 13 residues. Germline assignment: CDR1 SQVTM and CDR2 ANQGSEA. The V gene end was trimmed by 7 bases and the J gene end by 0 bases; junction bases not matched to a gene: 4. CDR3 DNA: TGCAGCGAGAGGACAGGGATGAACACTGAAGCTTTCTTT. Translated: CSERTGMNTEAFF.

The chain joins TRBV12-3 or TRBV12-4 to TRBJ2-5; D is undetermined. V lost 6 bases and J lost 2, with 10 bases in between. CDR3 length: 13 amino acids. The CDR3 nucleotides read TGTGCCAGCAGCCCCCTCGGGCAAGAGACCCAGTACTTC. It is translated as CASSPLGQETQYF.

CDR3 sequence: CASSQRGIWDRLNTEAFF. As DNA, the CDR3 is TGTGCCAGCAGCCAAAGGGGGATTTGGGACAGGCTGAACACTGAAGCTTTCTTT. V gene TRBV6-1 combines with J gene TRBJ1-1; 8 positions agree with TRBD1. The V segment lost 6 bases and the J segment 0 bases; nucleotides outside the gene matches: 15. Germline lookup yields CDR1 MNHNS and CDR2 SASEGT. This CDR3 is 18 amino acids long.

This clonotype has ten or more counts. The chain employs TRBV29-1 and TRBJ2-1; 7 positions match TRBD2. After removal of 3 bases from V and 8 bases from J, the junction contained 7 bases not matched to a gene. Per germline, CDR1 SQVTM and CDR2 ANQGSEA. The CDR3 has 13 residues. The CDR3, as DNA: TGCAGCGTTGACGCGGGAGTACTCGATGAGCAGTTCTTC. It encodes CSVDAGVLDEQFF.

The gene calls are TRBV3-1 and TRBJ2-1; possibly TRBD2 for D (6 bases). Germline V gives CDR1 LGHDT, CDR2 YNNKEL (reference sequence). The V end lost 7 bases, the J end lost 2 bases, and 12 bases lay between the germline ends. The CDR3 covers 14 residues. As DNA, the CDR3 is TGTGCCAGCACCGGAGCGGGCCCCTACAATGAGCAGTTCTTC. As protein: CASTGAGPYNEQFF.

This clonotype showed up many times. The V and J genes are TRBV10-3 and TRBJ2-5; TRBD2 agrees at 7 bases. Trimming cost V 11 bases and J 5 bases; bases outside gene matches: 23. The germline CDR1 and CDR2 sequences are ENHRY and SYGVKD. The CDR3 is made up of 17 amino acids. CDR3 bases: TGTGCCGCCGGTCGGGAATCGGCTAGCGGTAAGCCCGAGACCCAGTACTTC. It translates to CAAGRESASGKPETQYF.

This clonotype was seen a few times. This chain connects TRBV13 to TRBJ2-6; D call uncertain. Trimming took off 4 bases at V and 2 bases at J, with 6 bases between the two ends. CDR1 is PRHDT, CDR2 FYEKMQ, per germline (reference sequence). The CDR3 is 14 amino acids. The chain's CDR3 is CASSSEPGANVLTF. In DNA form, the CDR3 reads TGTGCCAGCAGCTCAGAGCCTGGGGCCAACGTCCTGACTTTC.

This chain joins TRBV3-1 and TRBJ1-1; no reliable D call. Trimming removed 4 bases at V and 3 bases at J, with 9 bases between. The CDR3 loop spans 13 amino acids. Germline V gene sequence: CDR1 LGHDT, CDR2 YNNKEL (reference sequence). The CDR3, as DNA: TGTGCCAGCAGCCCCACTGAGGACACTGAAGCTTTCTTT. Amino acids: CASSPTEDTEAFF.

The CDR3 spells CASSLAWVGNGDTEAFF. In DNA, the CDR3 is TGCGCCAGCAGCTTGGCCTGGGTAGGGAACGGGGACACTGAAGCTTTCTTT. V usage is TRBV5-1 and J usage is TRBJ1-1; the D is unclear. The CDR3 totals 17 residues. V dropped 0 bases and J dropped 3 bases, with 18 bases sitting between them. CDR1 is SGHRS, CDR2 YFSETQ, per germline.